The entry below describes one T cell receptor (beta chain). Antigen: not known. These data belong to a study of blood T cells in healthy people across ages. Study-level results: Both higher diversity and more naive CD4+ cells marked long-lived donors when set against aged donors.

It was with a sample-barcoded 5' primer and a J-beta primer mix that a second PCR of roughly 6 to 12 cycles was run. TCRdb re-analysed the 5' RACE reads in MiXCR, keeping a single row per CDR3 protein. The sample comprises 540,000 or so distinct CDR3 sequences, more than 20% of which are singletons, and 8.7% rests with the top ten. Germline V gene data show CDR1 as MDHEN and CDR2 as SYDVKM. Trimming shortened V by 4 bases and J by 7 bases, and 13 bases separated the two germline ends. This CDR3 contains 13 residues. The data were also submitted as part of a second study, on T cells of mothers and their children. That work contributes: Every mother produced more than 8 million TCR beta CDR3 reads, whereas every child provided about 3 million. At a sensitivity of around 100 clones per million clonotypes, no persistent microchimeric T cell clones appeared.

J is TRBJ1-2 and V is TRBV28; D remains unclear. Sequencing was done on a sample of blood. This TCR derives from a boy aged 5-17 years in good health. The CDR3 region is CASSSRSVPGYTF. In nucleotides, the CDR3 is TGTGCCAGCAGTTCCCGTAGCGTTCCTGGCTACACCTTC.